This is a list of T cell receptor beta chains from one sample in a study of T-cell memory formation after mild COVID-19. TCRdb itself ran the 5' RACE reads through MiXCR, one entry per CDR3 protein. The table records under 550,000 distinct CDR3 sequences, around 17% of them present only once. Source material: PBMCs or a T cell subset sorted from them (not recorded which). Receptor source: a young man who had mild COVID-19 (a few samples of this study predate the infection). Cell type and time point are not known. CDR3s leave out the opening cysteine and the closing phenylalanine or tryptophan. The order of the fields is V gene, J gene, CDR3 protein.

TRBV7-9	TRBJ1-2	ASSLTGQGRNYGYT
TRBV18	TRBJ2-2	ASSSPGQNSGELF
TRBV20-1	TRBJ2-2	SARRTGNTGELF
TRBV6-5	TRBJ2-2	ASSYSGTSGGNTGELF
TRBV21-1	TRBJ1-2	ASSKDNWGYT
TRBV6-5	TRBJ2-5	ASRPRLAGGLETQY
TRBV12-3/TRBV12-4	TRBJ1-6	ASSRGTGGSPLH
TRBV28	TRBJ2-1	ASSSLAGGFYNEQF
TRBV7-6	TRBJ2-3	ASTRAGGSIDTQY
TRBV18	TRBJ2-1	ASSPTMTGPHNEQF
TRBV5-1	TRBJ1-3	ASSLAGGSSGNTIY
TRBV29-1	TRBJ1-1	SVEDIANTEAF
TRBV5-4	TRBJ2-2	ASSSVRGDAGELF
TRBV25-1	TRBJ1-4	ASRGQGNEKLF
TRBV3-1	TRBJ2-3	ASSQGDSGGARQY
TRBV5-1	TRBJ1-1	ASSQPQGRLYTEAF
TRBV20-1	TRBJ1-2	SAKRSGEPNYGYT
TRBV6-2/TRBV6-3	TRBJ2-5	ASSPAEETQY
TRBV11-2	TRBJ1-2	ASSLGPLTNYGYT
TRBV6-5	TRBJ2-5	ASRLGWQETQY
TRBV2	TRBJ2-6	ATEGAAGANVLT
TRBV5-1	TRBJ1-1	ASSHRGSTEAF
TRBV6-5	TRBJ1-5	ASTRFGQGAGQPQH
TRBV11-2	TRBJ2-3	ASSLAVRVDTQY
TRBV27	TRBJ2-3	ASSLGGDIDTQY
TRBV20-1	TRBJ2-7	SALGTSEQY
TRBV20-1	TRBJ1-4	SARGTGRNEKLF
TRBV29-1	TRBJ2-3	SYIHRDRTSTDTQY
TRBV3-1	TRBJ2-5	ASSQGIVTQETQY
TRBV9	TRBJ2-7	ASSVGPDSYEQY
TRBV5-1	TRBJ2-5	ASREGLETQY
TRBV29-1	TRBJ2-1	SVGGLAGFALHNEQF
TRBV7-9	TRBJ1-1	ASNRQGGVTEAF
TRBV4-1	TRBJ2-3	ASSQEGQPSTDTQY
TRBV11-2	TRBJ2-2	ASSLIKTGELF
TRBV7-2	TRBJ1-6	ASSLGWDSPLH
TRBV4-1	TRBJ2-2	ASSLWFRNTGELF
TRBV15	TRBJ1-6	ATSRDRGTGKR
TRBV9	TRBJ2-2	ASSVGQYTGELF
TRBV2	TRBJ2-7	ASSGDRVEQY